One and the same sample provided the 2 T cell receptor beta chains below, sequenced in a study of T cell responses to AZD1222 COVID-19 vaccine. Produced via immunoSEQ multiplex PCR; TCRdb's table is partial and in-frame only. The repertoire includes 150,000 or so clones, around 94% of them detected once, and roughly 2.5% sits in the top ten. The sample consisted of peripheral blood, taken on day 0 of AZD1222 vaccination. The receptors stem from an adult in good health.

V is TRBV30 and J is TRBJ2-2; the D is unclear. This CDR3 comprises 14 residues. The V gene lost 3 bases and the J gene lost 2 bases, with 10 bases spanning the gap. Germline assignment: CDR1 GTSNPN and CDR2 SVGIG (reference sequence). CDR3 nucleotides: TGTGCCTGGAGGAGGACGGATAACACCGGGGAGCTGTTTTTT. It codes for CAWRRTDNTGELFF.

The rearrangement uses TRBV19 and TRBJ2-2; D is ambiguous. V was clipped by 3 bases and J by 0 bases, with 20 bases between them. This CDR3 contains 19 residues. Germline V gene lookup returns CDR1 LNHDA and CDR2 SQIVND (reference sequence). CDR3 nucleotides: TGTGCCAGTAGTATTGTAATGTTTCGGCAGATATCGAACACCGGGGAGCTGTTTTTT. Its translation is CASSIVMFRQISNTGELFF.